The source of this T cell receptor (beta chain) is a study of patients and donors after allogeneic stem cell transplantation. This clonotype has at least ten counts. One entry per CDR3 protein results from TCRdb running MiXCR on the RT-PCR reads. Among about 960,000 distinct CDR3 sequences listed, under 20% were seen once. Losses at the gene ends were 6 bases for V and 0 bases for J; bases not matched to a gene: 10. This CDR3 is built from 16 residues. Germline V lookup: CDR1 DFQATT, CDR2 SNEGSKA (reference sequence). Sequencing was carried out using blood, either unsorted or a sorted T cell fraction (not recorded which). The receptor comes from a human donor who was either an allogeneic HSCT recipient or a stem cell or donor lymphocyte infusion donor (not recorded which). It is not recorded whose cells these are; they may come from a transplant donor. The chain couples TRBV20-1 to TRBJ2-3; 9 bases match TRBD1. In DNA form, the CDR3 reads TGCAGTGCCCAACCGCAGGACAGGGGAAGCACAGATACGCAGTATTTT. It translates to CSAQPQDRGSTDTQYF.